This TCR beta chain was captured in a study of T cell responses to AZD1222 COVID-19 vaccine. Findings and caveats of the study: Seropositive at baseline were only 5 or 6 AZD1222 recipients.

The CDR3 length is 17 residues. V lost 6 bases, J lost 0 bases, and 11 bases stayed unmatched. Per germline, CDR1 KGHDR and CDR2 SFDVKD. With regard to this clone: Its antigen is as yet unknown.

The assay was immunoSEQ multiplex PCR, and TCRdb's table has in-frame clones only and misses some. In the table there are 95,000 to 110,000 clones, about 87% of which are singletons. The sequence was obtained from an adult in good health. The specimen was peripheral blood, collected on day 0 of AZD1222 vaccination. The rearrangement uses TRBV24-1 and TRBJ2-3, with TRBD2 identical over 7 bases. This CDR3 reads CATSYSGGRTSTDTQYF. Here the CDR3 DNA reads TGTGCCACCAGTTACTCGGGGGGACGGACTAGCACAGATACGCAGTATTTT.